Listed here are 29 T cell receptor beta chains from one sample, sequenced in a study of T cell changes during pregnancy in multiple sclerosis. The assay was immunoSEQ multiplex PCR, and TCRdb's table has in-frame clones only and misses some. Among about 50,000 clones listed, 85% to 95% were seen once. Sequenced here: CD4+ T cells from peripheral blood mononuclear cells, sampled after pregnancy. The source of these receptors is a female donor in good health, enrolled as a control in a pregnancy study.

In nucleotides, the CDR3 is TGTGCCAGCAGCCCACCCCCGGGGCGGGGGACTGAAGCTTTCTTT. Protein: CASSPPPGRGTEAFF. The chain is built from TRBV7-9 and TRBJ1-1, with D tentatively TRBD1 (5 bases). Trimming took off 5 bases at V and 5 bases at J, with 18 bases between the two ends. In germline, CDR1 is SEHNR, CDR2 FQNEAQ (reference sequence). The CDR3 consists of 15 residues.

CDR3 in amino acids: CASSWKRAVYEQYF. The CDR3 nucleotides read TGTGCCAGCAGCTGGAAACGTGCGGTCTACGAGCAGTACTTC. The chain combines TRBV6-5 with TRBJ2-7; no clear D gene. The CDR3 runs 14 residues. V dropped 6 bases and J dropped 3 bases, with 15 bases sitting between them. Germline values: CDR1 MNHEY, CDR2 SVGAGI.

The chain is built from TRBV10-3 and TRBJ2-1; 7 bases are a match to TRBD2. The CDR3 is made up of 16 amino acids. Germline V lookup: CDR1 ENHRY, CDR2 SYGVKD. V lost 0 bases to trimming and J lost 5 bases; unmatched junction nucleotides: 7. The CDR3, as DNA: TGTGCCATCAGTGAGTCGGCTAGCGGACATGACAATGAGCAGTTCTTC. Translation: CAISESASGHDNEQFF.

The chain couples TRBV5-4 to TRBJ2-3; D might be TRBD1 (6 bases). The V gene lost 3 bases and the J gene lost 0 bases, with 8 bases spanning the gap. The germline CDR1 and CDR2 sequences are SGHNT and YYREEE (reference sequence). There are 14 residues in the CDR3. CDR3 region: CASSSQGSTDTQYF. CDR3 bases: TGTGCCAGCAGCTCACAGGGCAGCACAGATACGCAGTATTTT. Complete variable domain (other parts from reference TRBV5-4 and TRBJ2-3): ETGVTQSPTHLIKTRGQQVTLRCSSQSGHNTVSWYQQALGQGPQFIFQYYREEENGRGNFPPRFSGLQFPNYSSELNVNALELDDSALYLCASSSQGSTDTQYFGPGTRLTVL.

The chain carries TRBV2 and TRBJ2-3; a weak D match, TRBD1 (6 bases). CDR3 length equals 16 residues. V was cut by 5 bases and J by 2 bases, with 17 bases left in between. Germline CDR1 reads SNHLY; CDR2 reads FYNNEI. The CDR3 region has the DNA TGTGCCAGCAGTAAAAGGGACAACCGATTCACAGATACGCAGTATTTT. This codes for CASSKRDNRFTDTQYF.

The rearrangement links TRBV2 to TRBJ1-3; possibly TRBD1 for D (6 bases). The ends were cut back, 4 bases at V and 0 bases at J, with 13 bases in the middle. CDR3 length: 16 residues. Germline V gene sequence: CDR1 SNHLY, CDR2 FYNNEI. The CDR3 bases are TGTGCCAGCAGTGTGGACAGTTCAATCTCTGGAAACACCATATATTTT. Translating gives CASSVDSSISGNTIYF. The complete variable domain, with remaining parts taken from reference TRBV2 and TRBJ1-3, reads EPEVTQTPSHQVTQMGQEVILRCVPISNHLYFYWYRQILGQKVEFLVSFYNNEISEKSEIFDDQFSVERPDGSNFTLKIRSTKLEDSAMYFCASSVDSSISGNTIYFGEGSWLTVV.

The chain recombines TRBV28 with TRBJ1-5; TRBD1 aligns across 8 bases. The V gene's germline CDR1 is MDHEN and CDR2 SYDVKM. This CDR3 is 17 amino acids long. V lost 0 bases to trimming and J lost 3 bases; unmatched junction nucleotides: 7. CDR3 region: CASSLWKTGDPNQPQHF. In nucleotides, the CDR3 is TGTGCCAGCAGTTTATGGAAGACAGGGGACCCCAATCAGCCCCAGCATTTT.

This rearrangement joins TRBV19 to TRBJ1-5; no clear D gene. CDR3 length equals 18 residues. V lost 3 bases and J 6 bases, leaving 24 bases between the germline ends. Germline CDR1 reads LNHDA; CDR2 reads SQIVND (reference sequence). The CDR3, as DNA: TGTGCCAGTAGTATTGAACTGGGTCTTCGGGCGGGAGGTCAGCCCCAGCATTTT. This sequence encodes CASSIELGLRAGGQPQHF.

The V gene is TRBV4-1, the J gene TRBJ2-3; D is ambiguous. The V end was cut by 4 bases, the J end by 0 bases, with 20 bases between. Germline V gene data show CDR1 as MGHRA and CDR2 as YSYEKL. This CDR3 comprises 18 residues. The CDR3 spells CASSRTQARLASTDTQYF. The CDR3 bases are TGCGCCAGCAGCCGTACGCAAGCCCGACTGGCTAGCACAGATACGCAGTATTTT.

The V call is TRBV19, the J call TRBJ2-1, with D perhaps TRBD2 (7 bases). CDR1 and CDR2 (germline): LNHDA, SQIVND (reference sequence). Trimming pared 6 bases from V and 4 bases from J, leaving 13 bases between. The CDR3 covers 14 residues. The CDR3 here is CASRSRGGYNEQFF. CDR3 DNA sequence: TGTGCCAGTAGATCCAGGGGAGGGTACAATGAGCAGTTCTTC.

The chain recombines TRBV6-1 with TRBJ2-7; maybe TRBD1 (6 bases). Trimming left V 5 bases short and J 3 bases short, with 11 bases between. Germline CDR1 MNHNS, CDR2 SASEGT. There are 13 residues in the CDR3. CDR3 DNA sequence: TGTGCCAGCAGTTGGGAAGGGGGCTACGAGCAGTACTTC. Its protein is CASSWEGGYEQYF.

V gene TRBV2 combines with J gene TRBJ1-1; TRBD1 matches at 9 bases. The ends lost 5 bases at V and 0 bases at J; junction bases unmatched: 7. The CDR3 loop spans 16 amino acids. CDR1 is SNHLY and CDR2 is FYNNEI in the germline V gene. The CDR3 DNA sequence: TGTGCCAGCAGTCCCCGGGACAGGGTCGTGAACACTGAAGCTTTCTTT. This gives the protein CASSPRDRVVNTEAFF.

V usage is TRBV6-5 and J usage is TRBJ1-1; a possible D gene is TRBD1 (5 bases). Trimming pared 2 bases from V and 0 bases from J, leaving 13 bases between. The CDR3 runs to 16 residues. Germline CDR1 is MNHEY and CDR2 is SVGAGI. CDR3 in DNA: TGTGCCAGCAGTTACCGGGGGGTTTCCCTGAACACTGAAGCTTTCTTT. This sequence encodes CASSYRGVSLNTEAFF.

The CDR3 sequence is CASSASGESYNEQFF. CDR3 DNA: TGTGCCAGCAGTGCTAGCGGGGAATCCTACAATGAGCAGTTCTTC. The rearrangement joins TRBV2 to TRBJ2-1, with 9 nucleotides matching TRBD2. Trimming cost V 4 bases and J 1 base; bases outside gene matches: 2. Germline CDR1 SNHLY, CDR2 FYNNEI. This CDR3 contains 15 residues.

This chain links TRBV28 with TRBJ2-1; 10 bases are shared with TRBD2. Germline V gives CDR1 MDHEN, CDR2 SYDVKM. Germline trimming cut 3 bases from V and 6 bases from J; bases unmatched to any gene: 5. This CDR3 is 15 amino acids long. The CDR3 DNA follows: TGTGCCAGCAGTTTCGGCCTAGCGGGAGTCAATGAGCAGTTCTTC. Protein sequence: CASSFGLAGVNEQFF.

Here the CDR3 reads CASDRRGSYNEQFF. Here the CDR3 DNA reads TGTGCTAGTGACCGCAGGGGCTCCTACAATGAGCAGTTCTTC. The V gene is TRBV12-5, the J gene TRBJ2-1; D is possibly TRBD1 (6 bases). Germline-derived CDR1 and CDR2 are LGHNT and FRNRAP. This CDR3 comprises 14 residues. The V end was cut by 7 bases, the J end by 0 bases, with 10 bases between.

The chain joins TRBV4-1 to TRBJ2-7; 8 bases map to TRBD2. The germline CDR1 and CDR2 sequences are MGHRA and YSYEKL. V gave up 3 bases and J gave up 5 bases; unmatched junction bases: 12. This CDR3 contains 16 residues. CDR3 DNA: TGCGCCAGCAGCCAGGAAACTAGCGGCTTCCTAGACGAGCAGTACTTC. This translates into CASSQETSGFLDEQYF.

This clone was found once. The chain couples TRBV16 to TRBJ2-3; 7 bases are a match to TRBD1. The CDR3 has 15 residues. Germline lookup yields CDR1 KGHSY and CDR2 FQNENV. The CDR3 loop reads CSASRGQHISDTQYF. The CDR3, as DNA: TGTTCCGCAAGTAGGGGGCAGCATATTTCAGATACGCAGTATTTT.

The J gene is TRBJ2-7, the V gene TRBV15, with D unclear. Germline loops: CDR1 LNHNV, CDR2 YYDKDF (reference sequence). V gave up 0 bases and J gave up 5 bases, with 14 bases separating them. The CDR3 consists of 15 residues. For the CDR3, the DNA is TGTGCCACCAGCAGAGATAAGTGGCTCGTTGACGAGCAGTACTTC. Its translation: CATSRDKWLVDEQYF.

The CDR3 DNA is TGTGCCAGCAGCTCCGACAGGTGGACTAGCGGCTCCTACAATGAGCAGTTCTTC. This codes for CASSSDRWTSGSYNEQFF. This sequence joins TRBV11-2 and TRBJ2-1; 10 positions agree with TRBD2. Germline loops: CDR1 SGHAT, CDR2 FQNNGV. After removal of 4 bases from V and 0 bases from J, the junction contained 9 bases not matched to a gene. This CDR3 spans 18 amino acids.

This clone was found once. The chain links TRBV18 to TRBJ2-7; tentative D call: TRBD1 (5 bases). The CDR3 extends over 14 amino acids. The germline V and J ends were trimmed by 2 bases and 6 bases, with 14 bases remaining between them. Germline values: CDR1 KGHSH, CDR2 LQKENI. CDR3 sequence: CASSPSSGWSEQYF. The CDR3 DNA reads as TGTGCCAGCTCACCATCCTCAGGGTGGTCCGAGCAGTACTTC.

With respect to this clone: Other DNA sequences in the sample encode the same CDR3. The chain carries TRBV6-1 and TRBJ2-1; tentatively, D is TRBD1 (7 bases). Trimming took off 8 bases at V and 0 bases at J, with 11 bases between the two ends. Germline CDR1 is MNHNS and CDR2 is SASEGT. The CDR3 has 14 amino acids. This chain's CDR3 is CASSQGGSYNEQFF. CDR3 sequence (DNA): TGTGCCAGCTCCCAGGGGGGCTCCTACAATGAGCAGTTCTTC.

The rearrangement uses TRBV27 and TRBJ2-3; no reliable D call. This CDR3 is 14 amino acids long. Germline CDR1 is MNHEY and CDR2 is SMNVEV (reference sequence). V lost 6 bases and J 0 bases, leaving 10 bases between the germline ends. The DNA of the CDR3 is TGTGCCAGCAGCCTAATCCCGAGCACAGATACGCAGTATTTT. This codes for CASSLIPSTDTQYF.

This clone occurred once. The chain joins TRBV4-1 to TRBJ2-3; 11 nucleotides line up with TRBD2. The junction had 8 bases not matched to a gene; V was cut back by 0 bases and J by 3 bases. CDR1 and CDR2 (germline): MGHRA, YSYEKL. The CDR3 contains 18 residues. The CDR3 here is CASSQDRLAGGLTDTQYF. CDR3 nucleotides: TGCGCCAGCAGCCAAGATAGGCTAGCGGGGGGTCTGACAGATACGCAGTATTTT.

The chain employs TRBV7-2 and TRBJ2-3, with 11 bases matching TRBD2. The CDR3 totals 15 residues. The junction had 7 bases not matched to a gene; V was cut back by 5 bases and J by 6 bases. Looked up from germline, CDR1 is SGHTA and CDR2 is FQGNSA. Written as DNA, the CDR3 is TGTGCCAGCAGCCCGGGACTAGCGGAGAAGGATACGCAGTATTTT. This codes for CASSPGLAEKDTQYF.

This clone was counted between two and nine times. This chain links TRBV28 with TRBJ1-2; TRBD1 matches at 7 bases. The trim removed 5 bases at V and 8 bases at J, leaving 11 bases unmatched. Germline V CDR1 and CDR2: MDHEN, SYDVKM. This CDR3 has 14 amino acids. CDR3 amino acids: CASSPRQGRRGYTF. DNA for the CDR3: TGTGCCAGCAGTCCAAGACAGGGCCGTCGCGGCTACACCTTC.

V usage is TRBV19 and J usage is TRBJ2-6, with D tentatively TRBD2 (7 bases). Trimming pared 3 bases from V and 0 bases from J, leaving 12 bases between. This CDR3 comprises 17 residues. CDR1 is LNHDA and CDR2 is SQIVND in the germline V gene (reference sequence). CDR3 nucleotides: TGTGCCAGTAGTATTGAGGGGGGGCCCTCTGGGGCCAACGTCCTGACTTTC. Protein: CASSIEGGPSGANVLTF.

This chain connects TRBV18 to TRBJ2-3; 9 bases fit TRBD2. V gave up 4 bases and J gave up 5 bases; unmatched junction bases: 10. The CDR3 has 16 residues. Germline V gene sequence: CDR1 KGHSH, CDR2 LQKENI. In DNA form, the CDR3 reads TGTGCCAGCTCACGATCTAGCGGGGCGGCACAAGATACGCAGTATTTT. This translates into CASSRSSGAAQDTQYF.

V gene TRBV5-4 combines with J gene TRBJ2-7; the match to TRBD1 covers 9 bases. CDR3 size: 16 residues. Looked up from germline, CDR1 is SGHNT and CDR2 is YYREEE (reference sequence). J was trimmed by 7 bases and V by 4 bases; bases with no gene match: 15. The CDR3 bases are TGTGCCAGCAGCCGACGACCTACGGACAGGGGCGGAGAGCAGTACTTC. It codes for CASSRRPTDRGGEQYF. Full variable domain (rest looked up from reference TRBV5-4 and TRBJ2-7): ETGVTQSPTHLIKTRGQQVTLRCSSQSGHNTVSWYQQALGQGPQFIFQYYREEENGRGNFPPRFSGLQFPNYSSELNVNALELDDSALYLCASSRRPTDRGGEQYFGPGTRLTVT.